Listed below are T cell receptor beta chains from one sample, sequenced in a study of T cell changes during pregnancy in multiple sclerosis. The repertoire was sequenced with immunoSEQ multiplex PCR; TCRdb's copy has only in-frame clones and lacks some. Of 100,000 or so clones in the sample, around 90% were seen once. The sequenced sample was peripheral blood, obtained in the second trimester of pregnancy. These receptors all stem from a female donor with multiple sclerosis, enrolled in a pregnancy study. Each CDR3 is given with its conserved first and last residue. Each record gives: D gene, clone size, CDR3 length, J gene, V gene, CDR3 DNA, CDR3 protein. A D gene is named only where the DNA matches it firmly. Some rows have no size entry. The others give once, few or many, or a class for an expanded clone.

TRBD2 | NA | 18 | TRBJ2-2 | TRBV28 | TGTGCCAGCAGTGGCGGGGGACTAGCGGGAGTTAGCACCGGGGAGCTGTTTTTT | CASSGGGLAGVSTGELFF
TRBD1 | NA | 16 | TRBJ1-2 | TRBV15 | TGTGCCACCAGCAGAGCCGGGACAGGAGTTAACTATGGCTACACCTTC | CATSRAGTGVNYGYTF
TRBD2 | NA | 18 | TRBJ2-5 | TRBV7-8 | TGTGCCAGCAGCTCCTCGGTATGGGCGGGAGTAGAACAAGAGACCCAGTACTTC | CASSSSVWAGVEQETQYF
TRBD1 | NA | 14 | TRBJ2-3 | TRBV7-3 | TGTGCCAGCAGCTTTGACAGGGGCACAGATACGCAGTATTTT | CASSFDRGTDTQYF
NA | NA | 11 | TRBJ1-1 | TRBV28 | TGTGCCAGCAGTTTCGGCACTGAAGCTTTCTTT | CASSFGTEAFF
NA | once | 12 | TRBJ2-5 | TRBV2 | TGTGCCAGCAGGACAGCCCAAGAGACCCAGTACTTC | CASRTAQETQYF
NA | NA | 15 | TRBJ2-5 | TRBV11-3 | TGTGCCAGCAGCTTTCGCCGAGGTGGAGGGGAGACCCAGTACTTC | CASSFRRGGGETQYF
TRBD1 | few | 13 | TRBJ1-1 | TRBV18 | TGTGCCAGCTCGCGAATCGGGACAGAAGAAGCTTTCTTT | CASSRIGTEEAFF
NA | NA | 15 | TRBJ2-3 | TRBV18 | TGTGCCAGCTCACCGGTAGGGGTCCAGCCAGATACGCAGTATTTT | CASSPVGVQPDTQYF
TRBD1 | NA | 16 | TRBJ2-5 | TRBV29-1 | TGCAGCGTTGTCCGGGACAGGGGCACCCGAGGAGAGACCCAGTACTTC | CSVVRDRGTRGETQYF
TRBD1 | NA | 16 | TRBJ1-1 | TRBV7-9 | TGTGCCAGCAGCGCGGCCAGGGGGCAGGCCGACACTGAAGCTTTCTTT | CASSAARGQADTEAFF
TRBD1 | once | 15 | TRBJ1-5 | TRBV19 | TGTGCCAGTAGTATAACAGGGGGCGGGAATCAGCCCCAGCATTTT | CASSITGGGNQPQHF
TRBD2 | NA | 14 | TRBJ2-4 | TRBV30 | TGTGCCTGGAGAGCCGGGACTAGGGGGGCGGGGGAGTACTTC | CAWRAGTRGAGEYF
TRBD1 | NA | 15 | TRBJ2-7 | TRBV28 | TGTGCCAGCAGTTTTGGAGGACAGGGAGGATCCGAGCAGTACTTC | CASSFGGQGGSEQYF
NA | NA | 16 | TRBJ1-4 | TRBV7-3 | TGTGCCAGCAGCCTAAAAACAGGGCTCGTCGGAGAAAAACTGTTTTTT | CASSLKTGLVGEKLFF
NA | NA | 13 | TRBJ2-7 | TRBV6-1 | TGTGCCAGCAGTCTGGAGGGGGCGTACGAGCAGTACTTC | CASSLEGAYEQYF
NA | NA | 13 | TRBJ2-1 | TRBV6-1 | TGTGCCAGCAGTGAAGCGCTTCGGGGGAGAGGGTTCTTC | CASSEALRGRGFF
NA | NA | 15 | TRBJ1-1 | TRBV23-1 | TGCGCCAGCAGTCCACATGCCGGGACACCCCATGAAGCTTTCTTT | CASSPHAGTPHEAFF
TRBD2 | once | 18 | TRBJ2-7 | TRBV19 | TGTGCCAGTAGTATAGGTCCCGGGACTAGCGGTGCCTCCTACGAGCAGTACTTC | CASSIGPGTSGASYEQYF
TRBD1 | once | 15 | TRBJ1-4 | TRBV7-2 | TGTGCCAGCAGCTTCATGGGACAGGGACGAGAAAAACTGTTTTTT | CASSFMGQGREKLFF